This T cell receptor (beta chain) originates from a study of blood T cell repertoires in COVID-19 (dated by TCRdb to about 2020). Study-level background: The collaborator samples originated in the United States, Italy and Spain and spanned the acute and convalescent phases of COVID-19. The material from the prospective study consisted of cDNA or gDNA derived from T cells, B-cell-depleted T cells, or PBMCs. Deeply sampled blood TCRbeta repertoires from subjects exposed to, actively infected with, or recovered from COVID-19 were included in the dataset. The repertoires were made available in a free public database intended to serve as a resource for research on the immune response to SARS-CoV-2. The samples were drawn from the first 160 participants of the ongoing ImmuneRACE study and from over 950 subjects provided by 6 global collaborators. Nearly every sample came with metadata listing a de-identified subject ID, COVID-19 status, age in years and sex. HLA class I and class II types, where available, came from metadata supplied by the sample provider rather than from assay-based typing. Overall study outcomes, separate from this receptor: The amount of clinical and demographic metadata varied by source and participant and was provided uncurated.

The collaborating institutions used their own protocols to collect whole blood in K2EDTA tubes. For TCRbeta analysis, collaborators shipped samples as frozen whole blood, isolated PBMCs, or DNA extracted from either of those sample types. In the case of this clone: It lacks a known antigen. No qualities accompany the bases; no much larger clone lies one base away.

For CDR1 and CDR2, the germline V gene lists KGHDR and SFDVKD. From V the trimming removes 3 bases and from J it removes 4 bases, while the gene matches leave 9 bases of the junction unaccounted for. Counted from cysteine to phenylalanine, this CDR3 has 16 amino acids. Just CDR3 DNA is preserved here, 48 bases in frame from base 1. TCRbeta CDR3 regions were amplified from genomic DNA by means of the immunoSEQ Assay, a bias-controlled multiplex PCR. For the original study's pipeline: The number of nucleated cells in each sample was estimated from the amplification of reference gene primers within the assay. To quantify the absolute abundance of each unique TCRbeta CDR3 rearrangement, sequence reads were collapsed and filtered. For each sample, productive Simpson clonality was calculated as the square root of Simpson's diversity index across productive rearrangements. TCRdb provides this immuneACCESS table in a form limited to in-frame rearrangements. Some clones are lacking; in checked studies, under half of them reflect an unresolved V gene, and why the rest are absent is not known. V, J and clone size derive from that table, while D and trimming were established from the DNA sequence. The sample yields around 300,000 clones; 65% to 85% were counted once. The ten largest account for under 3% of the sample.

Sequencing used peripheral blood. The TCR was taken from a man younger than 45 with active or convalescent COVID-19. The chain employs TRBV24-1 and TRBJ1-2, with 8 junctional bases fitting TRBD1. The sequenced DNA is TGTGCCACCAGTGATCCAAGGACAGGGCCGTTCTATGGCTACACCTTC. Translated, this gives CATSDPRTGPFYGYTF.